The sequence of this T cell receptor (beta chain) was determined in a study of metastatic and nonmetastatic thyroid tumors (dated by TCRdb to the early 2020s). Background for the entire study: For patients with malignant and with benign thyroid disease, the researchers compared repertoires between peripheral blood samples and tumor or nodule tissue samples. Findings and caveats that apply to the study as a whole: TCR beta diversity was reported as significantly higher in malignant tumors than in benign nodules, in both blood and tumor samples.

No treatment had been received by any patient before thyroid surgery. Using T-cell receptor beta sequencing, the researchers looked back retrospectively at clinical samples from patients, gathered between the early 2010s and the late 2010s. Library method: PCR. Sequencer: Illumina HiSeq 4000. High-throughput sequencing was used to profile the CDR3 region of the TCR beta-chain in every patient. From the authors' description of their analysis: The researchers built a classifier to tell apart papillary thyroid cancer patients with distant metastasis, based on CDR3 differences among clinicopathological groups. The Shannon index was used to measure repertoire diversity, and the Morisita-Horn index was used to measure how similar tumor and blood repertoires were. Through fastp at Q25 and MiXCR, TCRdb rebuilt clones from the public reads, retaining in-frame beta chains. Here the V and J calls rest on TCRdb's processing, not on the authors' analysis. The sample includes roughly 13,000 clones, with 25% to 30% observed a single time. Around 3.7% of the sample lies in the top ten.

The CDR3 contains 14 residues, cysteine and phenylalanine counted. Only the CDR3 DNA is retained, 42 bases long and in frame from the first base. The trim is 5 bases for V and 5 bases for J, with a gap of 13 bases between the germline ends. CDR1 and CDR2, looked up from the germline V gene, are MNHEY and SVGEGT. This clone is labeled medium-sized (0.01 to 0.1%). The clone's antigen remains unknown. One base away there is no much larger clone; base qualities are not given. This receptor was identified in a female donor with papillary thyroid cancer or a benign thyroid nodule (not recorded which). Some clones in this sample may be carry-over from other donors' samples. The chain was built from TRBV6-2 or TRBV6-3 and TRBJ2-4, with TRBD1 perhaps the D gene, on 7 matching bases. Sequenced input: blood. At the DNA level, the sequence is TGTGCCAGCAGTCCGACAGGGAGGCAAAACATTCAGTACTTC. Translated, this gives CASSPTGRQNIQYF.